This T cell receptor (beta chain) was identified in a study of CD8+CD57+ T cells in acquired aplastic anemia. V dropped 4 bases and J dropped 6 bases, with 11 bases sitting between them. Germline V CDR1 and CDR2: SGHAT, FQNNGV. CDR3 size: 13 residues. The sequenced patients had an expansion of CD8+CD57+ cells seen by flow cytometry. Researchers used genomic DNA as the template to profile TCR beta VDJ and CDR3. MiXCR was run by TCRdb on the reads, yielding one entry per CDR3 protein. The sample lists about 160,000 distinct CDR3 sequences; 60% to 80% were seen once. The genes are TRBV11-2 and TRBJ2-3; D is undetermined. The receptor's source is a human donor with aplastic anemia. Source material: sorted CD4+, CD8+, or CD8+CD57+ T cells (not recorded which) from PBMCs. The CDR3: CASSWVLSDTQYF. The CDR3 region has the DNA TGTGCCAGCAGCTGGGTCCTCTCGGATACGCAGTATTTT. Based on the CDR3 plus reference TRBV11-2 and TRBJ2-3, the full variable domain is EAGVAQSPRYKIIEKRQSVAFWCNPISGHATLYWYQQILGQGPKLLIQFQNNGVVDDSQLPKDRFSAERLKGVDSTLKIQPAKLEDSAVYLCASSWVLSDTQYFGPGTRLTVL.